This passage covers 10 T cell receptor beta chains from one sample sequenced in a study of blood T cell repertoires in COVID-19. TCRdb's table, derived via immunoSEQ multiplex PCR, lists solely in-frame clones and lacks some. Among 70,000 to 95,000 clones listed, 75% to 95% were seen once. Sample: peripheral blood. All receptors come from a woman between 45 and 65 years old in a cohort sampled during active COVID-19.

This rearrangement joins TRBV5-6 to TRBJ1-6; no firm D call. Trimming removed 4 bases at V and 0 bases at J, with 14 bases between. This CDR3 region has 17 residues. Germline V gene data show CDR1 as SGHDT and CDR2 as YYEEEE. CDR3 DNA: TGTGCCAGCAGCGAAGGGAGGGCGGGCTCCTATAATTCACCCCTCCACTTT. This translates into CASSEGRAGSYNSPLHF.

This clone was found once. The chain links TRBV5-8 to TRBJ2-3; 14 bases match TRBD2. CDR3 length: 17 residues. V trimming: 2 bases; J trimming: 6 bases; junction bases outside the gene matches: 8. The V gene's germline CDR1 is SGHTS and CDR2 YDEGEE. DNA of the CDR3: TGTGCCAGCAGCTTTTCCGGGACTAGCGGGAGTTCTGATACGCAGTATTTT. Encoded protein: CASSFSGTSGSSDTQYF. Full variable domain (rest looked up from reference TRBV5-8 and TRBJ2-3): EAGVTQSPTHLIKTRGQQATLRCSPISGHTSVYWYQQALGLGLQFLLWYDEGEERNRGNFPPRFSGRQFPNYSSELNVNALELEDSALYLCASSFSGTSGSSDTQYFGPGTRLTVL.

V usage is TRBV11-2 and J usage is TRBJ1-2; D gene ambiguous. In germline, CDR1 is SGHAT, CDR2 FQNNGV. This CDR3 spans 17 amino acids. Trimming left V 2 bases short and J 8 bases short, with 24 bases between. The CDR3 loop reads CASSLTSWGDAALGYTF. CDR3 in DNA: TGTGCCAGCAGCTTAACCTCTTGGGGAGACGCGGCCTTGGGCTACACCTTC.

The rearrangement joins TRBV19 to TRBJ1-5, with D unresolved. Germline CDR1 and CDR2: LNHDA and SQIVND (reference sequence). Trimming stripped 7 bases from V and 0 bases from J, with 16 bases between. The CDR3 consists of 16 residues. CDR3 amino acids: CASTRSPGNSNQPQHF. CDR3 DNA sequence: TGTGCCAGTACCCGTTCACCGGGTAATAGCAATCAGCCCCAGCATTTT.

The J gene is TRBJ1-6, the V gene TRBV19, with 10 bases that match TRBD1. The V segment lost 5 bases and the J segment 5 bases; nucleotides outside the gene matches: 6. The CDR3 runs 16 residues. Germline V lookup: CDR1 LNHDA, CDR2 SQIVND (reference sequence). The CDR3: CASSPRDRGDNSPLHF. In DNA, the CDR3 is TGTGCCAGTAGTCCAAGGGACAGGGGCGATAATTCACCCCTCCACTTT.

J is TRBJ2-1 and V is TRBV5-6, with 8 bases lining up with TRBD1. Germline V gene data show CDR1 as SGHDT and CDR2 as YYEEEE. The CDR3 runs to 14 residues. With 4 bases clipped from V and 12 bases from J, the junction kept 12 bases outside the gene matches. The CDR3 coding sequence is TGTGCCAGCAGCCTAGGACAGGGTATCTTTGGGCAGTTCTTC. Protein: CASSLGQGIFGQFF.

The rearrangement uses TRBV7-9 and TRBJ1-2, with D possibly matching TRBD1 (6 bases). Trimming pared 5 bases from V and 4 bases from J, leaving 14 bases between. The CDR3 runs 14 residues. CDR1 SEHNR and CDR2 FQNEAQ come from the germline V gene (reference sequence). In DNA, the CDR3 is TGTGCCAGCAGCAACGAAATACAGGGCTATGGCTACACCTTC. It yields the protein CASSNEIQGYGYTF.

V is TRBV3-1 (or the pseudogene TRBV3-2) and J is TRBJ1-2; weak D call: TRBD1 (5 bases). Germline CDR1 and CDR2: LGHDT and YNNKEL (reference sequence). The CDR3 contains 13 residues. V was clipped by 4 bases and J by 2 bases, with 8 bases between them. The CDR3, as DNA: TGTGCCAGCAGCCCGGACACAAACTATGGCTACACCTTC. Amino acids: CASSPDTNYGYTF.

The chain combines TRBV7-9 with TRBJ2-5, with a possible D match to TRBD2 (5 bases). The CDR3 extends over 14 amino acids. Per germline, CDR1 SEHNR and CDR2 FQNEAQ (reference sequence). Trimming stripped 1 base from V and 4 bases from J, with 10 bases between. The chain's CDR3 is CASSLGLALETQYF. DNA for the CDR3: TGTGCCAGCAGCTTAGGATTAGCGTTAGAGACCCAGTACTTC.

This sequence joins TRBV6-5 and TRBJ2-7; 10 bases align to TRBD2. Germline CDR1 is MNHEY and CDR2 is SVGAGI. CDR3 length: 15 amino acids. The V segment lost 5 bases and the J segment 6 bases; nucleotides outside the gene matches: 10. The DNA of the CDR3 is TGTGCCAGCAGTCCGCCGGGGCTAGCGGGAGTCGAGCAGTACTTC. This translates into CASSPPGLAGVEQYF.